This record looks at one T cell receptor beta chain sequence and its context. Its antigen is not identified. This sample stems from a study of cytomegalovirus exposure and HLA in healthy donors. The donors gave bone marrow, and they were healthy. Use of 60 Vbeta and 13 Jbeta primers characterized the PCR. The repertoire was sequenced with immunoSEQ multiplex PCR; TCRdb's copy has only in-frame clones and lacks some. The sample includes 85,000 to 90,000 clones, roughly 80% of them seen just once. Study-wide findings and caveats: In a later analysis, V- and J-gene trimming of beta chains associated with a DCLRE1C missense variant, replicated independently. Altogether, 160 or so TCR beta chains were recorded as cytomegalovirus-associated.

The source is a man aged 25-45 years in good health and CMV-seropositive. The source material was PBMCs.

For the CDR3, the DNA is TGTGCCAGTAGTCCCAAGACAGGGGGTCTTATAGGAGATACGCAGTATTTT. The encoded protein is CASSPKTGGLIGDTQYF. The rearrangement uses TRBV19 and TRBJ2-3, with TRBD1 matching over 9 bases. The germline V gene encodes CDR1 LNHDA and CDR2 SQIVND (reference sequence). Germline trimming cut 5 bases from V and 5 bases from J; bases unmatched to any gene: 14. The CDR3 extends over 17 amino acids.